The sequence of this T cell receptor (beta chain) was determined in a study of T-cell reconstitution after alpha-beta-depleted transplantation in children. The TCRbeta library was prepared with unique molecular identifiers. Via MiXCR, TCRdb re-called the PCR reads, giving one row per CDR3 protein. This table has 600,000 to 700,000 distinct CDR3 sequences, approximately 17% appearing once. V gave up 1 base and J gave up 10 bases, with 16 bases separating them. The length of the CDR3 is 15 residues. The germline V gene has CDR1 MNHEY and CDR2 SVGAGI. This clonotype originated in a human donor who donated a stem cell graft to a child with acute myeloid leukemia. Sequenced material: PBMCs from the stem cell graft donor, taken from the stem cell graft. The chain carries TRBV6-5 and TRBJ1-4, with D possibly matching TRBD1 (6 bases). CDR3 region: CASSYFLQGGGKLFF. For the CDR3, the DNA is TGTGCCAGCAGTTACTTCTTACAGGGCGGGGGAAAACTGTTTTTT.